Below, one TCR beta chain is given with its context. Its antigen is undetermined. The data stem from a study of CD8+CD57+ T cells in acquired aplastic anemia. The wider study: When averaged, DNA from sorted CD4+ and CD8+ cells came to around 3.1 ug. Study observations and caveats: Patients versus controls showed no significant CD8+ Simpson's diversity difference.

According to the study, genomic DNA was the template for TCR beta VDJ and CDR3 profiling. From the reads, TCRdb called clonotypes with MiXCR, one entry per CDR3 protein. The table lists some 170,000 distinct CDR3 sequences, more than 45% of them singletons. V was shortened by 8 bases and J by 3 bases, with 31 bases between the two germline ends. Germline V gene data show CDR1 as SGHAT and CDR2 as FQNNGV. The CDR3 has 19 amino acids. Selection for sequencing was limited to patients who had shown CD8+CD57+ cell expansion by flow cytometry. The TCR originated in a human donor with aplastic anemia. The genes are TRBV11-2 and TRBJ1-1, with a weak D call TRBD1 (5 bases). Sample: sorted CD4+, CD8+, or CD8+CD57+ T cells (not recorded which) from PBMCs. The CDR3 DNA reads as TGTGCCAGCCTCGGGGGGGAGGGGAGAACCTCACTTAGGGACACTGAAGCTTTCTTT. Translated: CASLGGEGRTSLRDTEAFF.